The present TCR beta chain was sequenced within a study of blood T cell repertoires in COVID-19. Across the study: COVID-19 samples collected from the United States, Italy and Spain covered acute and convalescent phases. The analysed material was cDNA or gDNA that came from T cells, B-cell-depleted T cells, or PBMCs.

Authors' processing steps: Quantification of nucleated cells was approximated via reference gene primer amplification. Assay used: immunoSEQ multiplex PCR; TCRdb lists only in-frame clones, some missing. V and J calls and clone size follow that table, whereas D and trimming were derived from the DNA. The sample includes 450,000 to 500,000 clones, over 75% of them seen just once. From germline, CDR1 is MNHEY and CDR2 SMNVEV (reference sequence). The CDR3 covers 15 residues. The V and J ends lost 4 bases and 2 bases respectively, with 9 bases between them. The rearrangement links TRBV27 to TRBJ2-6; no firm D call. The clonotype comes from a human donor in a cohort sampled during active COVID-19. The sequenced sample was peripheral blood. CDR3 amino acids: CASSYTLAGANVLTF. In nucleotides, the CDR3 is TGTGCCAGCAGTTATACCCTAGCTGGGGCCAACGTCCTGACTTTC.